This T cell receptor beta chain was sequenced for a study of control samples from healthy donors and cancer patients. The table came from immunoSEQ multiplex PCR; TCRdb's copy has only in-frame clones and leaves some out. In the table there are more than 85,000 clones, approximately 88% of which are singletons. V was clipped by 7 bases and J by 2 bases, with 22 bases between them. Germline CDR1 SQVTM, CDR2 ANQGSEA. This CDR3 comprises 16 residues. This receptor was taken from a woman aged 60-75 years with lung cancer. The V and J genes are TRBV29-1 and TRBJ2-3, with D possibly TRBD1 on 7 matching bases. Material for sequencing was PBMCs. DNA for the CDR3: TGCAGCGCCGCGGGCTACCCAGGGGGGCTCACAGATACGCAGTATTTT. Protein product: CSAAGYPGGLTDTQYF.